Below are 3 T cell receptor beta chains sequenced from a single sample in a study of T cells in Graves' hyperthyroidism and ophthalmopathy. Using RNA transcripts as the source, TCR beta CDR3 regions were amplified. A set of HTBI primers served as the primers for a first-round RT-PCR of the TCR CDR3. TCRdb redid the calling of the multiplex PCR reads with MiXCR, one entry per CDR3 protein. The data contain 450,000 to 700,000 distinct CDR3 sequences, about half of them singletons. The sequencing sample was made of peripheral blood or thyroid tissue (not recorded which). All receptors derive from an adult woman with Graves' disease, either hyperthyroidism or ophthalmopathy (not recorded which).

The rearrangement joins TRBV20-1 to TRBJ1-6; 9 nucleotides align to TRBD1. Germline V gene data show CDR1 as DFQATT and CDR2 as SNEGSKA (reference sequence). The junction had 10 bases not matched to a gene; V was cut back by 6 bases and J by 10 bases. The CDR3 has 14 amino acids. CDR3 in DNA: TGCAGTGCCTCGGGACAGGGTGAATGGTCACCCCTCCACTTT. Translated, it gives CSASGQGEWSPLHF.

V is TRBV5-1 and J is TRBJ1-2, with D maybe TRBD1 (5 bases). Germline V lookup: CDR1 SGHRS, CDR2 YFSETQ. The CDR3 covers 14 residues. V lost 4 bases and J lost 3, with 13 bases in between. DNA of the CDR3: TGCGCCAGCAGCGTTGCGGGGGGAGACTATGGCTACACCTTC. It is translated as CASSVAGGDYGYTF.

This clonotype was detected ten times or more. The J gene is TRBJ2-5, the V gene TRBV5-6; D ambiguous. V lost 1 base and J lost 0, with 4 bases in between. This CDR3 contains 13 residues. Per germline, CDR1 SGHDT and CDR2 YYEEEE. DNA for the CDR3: TGTGCCAGCAGCTTGTCCAACCAAGAGACCCAGTACTTC. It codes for CASSLSNQETQYF. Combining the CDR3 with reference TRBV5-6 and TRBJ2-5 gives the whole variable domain DAGVTQSPTHLIKTRGQQVTLRCSPKSGHDTVSWYQQALGQGPQFIFQYYEEEERQRGNFPDRFSGHQFPNYSSELNVNALLLGDSALYLCASSLSNQETQYFGPGTRLLVL.